This TCR beta chain emerged from a study of OX40 agonist ivuxolimab in advanced cancers. The wider study: Ivuxolimab is an agonistic anti-OX40 (CD134) antibody, and patients were treated with it. It was permissible to have had prior anti-PD-1, anti-PD-L1 or anti-CTLA-4 therapy, and about 40% had some.

Produced via immunoSEQ multiplex PCR; TCRdb's table is partial and in-frame only. The table records around 46,000 clones, roughly 84% of them present only once. Unmatched junction bases numbered 14, after V lost 4 bases and J lost 10 bases. The length of the CDR3 is 16 residues. CDR1 and CDR2 (germline): SGHDT, YYEEEE. The chain links TRBV5-6 to TRBJ1-6; 7 nucleotides align to TRBD1. The receptor was isolated from an adult with an advanced solid tumor such as melanoma, head and neck, liver or kidney cancer. The material was CD4+ or CD8+ T cells sorted from blood, obtained in a trial of the OX40 agonist ivuxolimab. CDR3 DNA sequence: TGTGCCAGCAGCCCGGGACAGACCTACTTCCCATCACCCCTCCACTTT. Its translation is CASSPGQTYFPSPLHF.